These T cell receptor beta chains were read from a single sample in a study of OX40 agonist ivuxolimab in advanced cancers. Profiled with immunoSEQ multiplex PCR; TCRdb holds only in-frame clones, not every one. The table shows about 83,000 clones, with approximately 84% occurring only once. Material: CD4+ or CD8+ T cells sorted from blood, obtained in a trial of the OX40 agonist ivuxolimab. These receptors originate from an adult with an advanced solid tumor such as melanoma, head and neck, liver or kidney cancer. CDR3s include the opening cysteine and the closing phenylalanine or tryptophan. Each record gives: J gene, D gene, V gene, clone size, CDR3 protein, CDR3 DNA. D genes are given only for firm matches. A clone size is listed for some rows: how often the clone was seen (once, few, many), or a class if it is expanded.

TRBJ1-5,-,TRBV2,-,CASSTYSNQPQHF,TGTGCCAGCAGTACATACAGCAATCAGCCCCAACATTTT
TRBJ2-5,-,TRBV7-9,-,CASSLTIERQYF,TGTGCCAGCAGCTTAACCATAGAGAGGCAGTACTTC
TRBJ2-5,-,TRBV6-6,-,CASSYLGIQETQYF,TGTGCCAGCAGTTACTTGGGGATCCAAGAGACCCAGTACTTC
TRBJ2-1,-,TRBV10-2,-,CASSERQGWEQFF,TGCGCCAGCAGTGAGAGGCAGGGGTGGGAGCAGTTCTTC
TRBJ1-6,-,TRBV7-3,-,CASSQQEDSPLHF,TGTGCCAGCAGCCAACAGGAAGATTCACCCCTCCACTTT
TRBJ1-3,-,TRBV28,-,CASSLPGNTIYF,TGTGCCAGCAGTTTACCGGGAAACACCATATATTTT
TRBJ1-5,-,TRBV10-3,-,CAISGQRNQPQHF,TGTGCCATCAGTGGACAACGCAATCAGCCCCAGCATTTT
TRBJ1-2,TRBD1,TRBV2,-,CASSYDRGENYGYTF,TGTGCCAGCAGTTATGACAGGGGCGAAAACTATGGCTACACCTTC
TRBJ2-5,TRBD2,TRBV5-6,-,CASSRLRERGLTETQYF,TGTGCCAGCAGCCGACTAAGGGAGCGGGGGCTGACGGAGACCCAGTACTTC
TRBJ1-1,TRBD1,TRBV15,-,CATSRGRGLSTEAFF,TGTGCCACCAGCAGAGGGAGGGGGCTATCCACTGAAGCTTTCTTT
TRBJ2-7,TRBD1,TRBV9,-,CASSVGYGTDSYEQYF,TGTGCCAGCAGCGTAGGCTATGGGACAGACTCCTACGAGCAGTACTTC
TRBJ2-3,TRBD2,TRBV7-9,once,CASSPRLAGGDGDTQYF,TGTGCCAGCAGCCCCCGGCTAGCGGGAGGTGATGGAGATACGCAGTATTTT
TRBJ1-1,-,TRBV5-6,-,CASSPPGGAWDTEAFF,TGTGCCAGCAGCCCTCCGGGGGGGGCTTGGGACACTGAAGCTTTCTTT
TRBJ1-2,-,TRBV19,-,CASSMGRPTRRGYGYTF,TGTGCCAGTAGTATGGGCAGGCCGACCAGGCGGGGCTATGGCTACACCTTC